The 27 T cell receptor beta chains given below trace back to one sample, sequenced in a study of cytomegalovirus exposure and HLA in healthy donors (dated by TCRdb to about 2017). Preparation of the library involved the immunoSEQ multiplex PCR assay. The multiplex PCR relied on a mix of 60 forward primers for TCR Vbeta segments and 13 reverse primers for TCR Jbeta segments. TCRdb stores this immuneACCESS table with in-frame sequences only. Part of the clones is absent; in the studies checked, under half of the shortfall reflects unresolved V genes, and no reason is known for the rest. Counted in this sample were roughly 180,000 clones; 70% to 80% of them appeared once. The ten largest clones add up to around 1.6% of the sample. The specimen sequenced was PBMCs. Receptors were obtained from a young man in good health and CMV-seronegative.

The rearrangement joins TRBV9 to TRBJ2-1; the match to TRBD2 covers 10 bases. Germline CDR1 is SGDLS and CDR2 is YYNGEE. The CDR3 consists of 16 residues. The trim removed 4 bases at V and 3 bases at J, leaving 7 bases unmatched. The CDR3 bases are TGTGCCAGCAGCCACCAGACTAGCGGGTACTACAATGAGCAGTTCTTC. Residues: CASSHQTSGYYNEQFF. Full variable domain (missing parts from reference TRBV9 and TRBJ2-1): DSGVTQTPKHLITATGQRVTLRCSPRSGDLSVYWYQQSLDQGLQFLIQYYNGEERAKGNILERFSAQQFPDLHSELNLSSLELGDSALYFCASSHQTSGYYNEQFFGPGTRLTVL.

Only a few counts were recorded for this clone. The rearrangement joins TRBV2 to TRBJ2-2; the D gene is possibly TRBD1 (5 bases). CDR3 size: 15 residues. The V and J ends lost 6 bases and 2 bases respectively, with 13 bases between them. Germline V gene lookup returns CDR1 SNHLY and CDR2 FYNNEI. The CDR3 bases are TGTGCCAGCAGCCATAGACAGTTCAACACCGGGGAGCTGTTTTTT. It specifies CASSHRQFNTGELFF.

This clone was recorded only once. This sequence joins TRBV10-3 and TRBJ2-7; TRBD1 matches at 9 bases. Trimming took 10 bases from V and 5 from J; bases not matched to a gene: 6. Germline assignment: CDR1 ENHRY and CDR2 SYGVKD. CDR3 length: 12 residues. The CDR3 DNA is TGTGCCACCGGACAGGGGCGGCACGAGCAGTACTTC. Its protein is CATGQGRHEQYF.

V gene TRBV6-6 combines with J gene TRBJ1-3; maybe TRBD1 (6 bases). The CDR3 covers 16 residues. Trimming stripped 0 bases from V and 4 bases from J, with 13 bases between. CDR1 MNHNY and CDR2 SVGAGI come from the germline V gene (reference sequence). Written as DNA, the CDR3 is TGTGCCAGCAGTTACTCAACGGGGGGCCAGGGAAACACCATATATTTT. It translates to CASSYSTGGQGNTIYF.

The V and J genes are TRBV5-8 and TRBJ2-7, with 15 nucleotides matching TRBD2. V lost 4 bases and J lost 1; bases outside the gene matches: 6. Germline V gene data show CDR1 as SGHTS and CDR2 as YDEGEE. CDR3 length: 17 residues. The CDR3 is CASSIGLAGGFSYEQYF. The CDR3 nucleotides are TGTGCCAGCAGCATCGGACTAGCGGGAGGGTTTTCCTACGAGCAGTACTTC.

The chain recombines TRBV2 with TRBJ2-7, with D perhaps matching TRBD2 (7 bases). CDR3 length equals 14 residues. The V and J ends lost 6 bases and 3 bases respectively, with 15 bases between them. Per germline, CDR1 SNHLY and CDR2 FYNNEI. CDR3 amino acids: CASRAGGRVYEQYF. In DNA form, the CDR3 reads TGTGCCAGCAGGGCCGGGGGGCGCGTCTACGAGCAGTACTTC.

A few counts support this clone. The rearrangement links TRBV7-9 to TRBJ1-5, with D hard to call. The CDR3 runs to 12 residues. CDR1 and CDR2 from the germline V gene are SEHNR and FQNEAQ (reference sequence). Trimming pared 6 bases from V and 4 bases from J, leaving 7 bases between. CDR3 sequence reads: CASSPGNQPQHF. DNA of the CDR3: TGTGCCAGCAGTCCGGGAAATCAGCCCCAGCATTTT.

This chain links TRBV9 with TRBJ2-1, with D tentatively TRBD2 (6 bases). V lost 4 bases and J lost 8, with 16 bases in between. CDR1 and CDR2 from the germline V gene are SGDLS and YYNGEE. The CDR3 totals 14 residues. The CDR3 DNA sequence: TGTGCCAGCAGCCCGCCCGGGGGTATGGATGAGCAGTTCTTC. This gives the protein CASSPPGGMDEQFF. Together with reference TRBV9 and TRBJ2-1, the CDR3 gives the full variable domain: DSGVTQTPKHLITATGQRVTLRCSPRSGDLSVYWYQQSLDQGLQFLIQYYNGEERAKGNILERFSAQQFPDLHSELNLSSLELGDSALYFCASSPPGGMDEQFFGPGTRLTVL.

The chain carries TRBV30 and TRBJ1-4, with a possible D match to TRBD1 (5 bases). V was pared by 5 bases and J by 8 bases, with 15 bases between. The length of the CDR3 is 13 residues. Germline-derived CDR1 and CDR2 are GTSNPN and SVGIG (reference sequence). The CDR3 nucleotides are TGTGCCTGGGGGGGAGGGGCCGGGGAAAAACTGTTTTTT. Translating gives CAWGGGAGEKLFF.

The rearrangement links TRBV27 to TRBJ2-1; 10 nucleotides agree with TRBD2. CDR3 length: 18 amino acids. The J segment lost 7 bases and the V segment lost 5 bases, leaving 17 bases of the junction unmatched. Germline lookup yields CDR1 MNHEY and CDR2 SMNVEV (reference sequence). As DNA, the CDR3 is TGTGCCAGCAGTCCACGCCAAGTTTACAGCGGGGGGGGTAATGAGCAGTTCTTC. This translates into CASSPRQVYSGGGNEQFF.

This clone was counted once. The chain links TRBV2 to TRBJ2-7; D ambiguous. The germline V and J ends were trimmed by 6 bases and 4 bases, with 10 bases remaining between them. CDR1 and CDR2 (germline): SNHLY, FYNNEI. The CDR3 is 12 amino acids. This CDR3 is CASRMRRYEQYF. In nucleotides, the CDR3 is TGTGCCAGCAGGATGCGGCGGTACGAGCAGTACTTC.

Only a few counts were recorded for this clone. The rearrangement links TRBV15 to TRBJ2-7; D is perhaps TRBD1 (6 bases). Germline values: CDR1 LNHNV, CDR2 YYDKDF (reference sequence). The CDR3 is 16 residues long. V lost 3 bases to trimming and J lost 1 base, with 16 bases between them. The CDR3 here is CATSSEARGWSYEQYF. DNA for the CDR3: TGTGCCACCAGCAGTGAGGCCAGGGGTTGGTCCTACGAGCAGTACTTC.

The chain recombines TRBV28 with TRBJ2-7; D might be TRBD2 (6 bases). CDR1 MDHEN and CDR2 SYDVKM come from the germline V gene. Trimming removed 4 bases at V and 4 bases at J, with 11 bases between. The CDR3 has 13 residues. CDR3 region: CASSSGLRYEQYF. CDR3 DNA: TGTGCCAGCAGTTCGGGACTCCGGTACGAGCAGTACTTC.

The chain carries TRBV6-5 and TRBJ1-6; the match to TRBD1 covers 7 bases. This CDR3 comprises 14 residues. Trimming cost V 6 bases and J 7 bases; bases outside gene matches: 6. From germline, CDR1 is MNHEY and CDR2 SVGAGI. The CDR3 loop is CASSNRGENSPLHF. The CDR3 nucleotides read TGTGCCAGCAGCAACAGGGGTGAGAATTCACCCCTCCACTTT.

The rearrangement uses TRBV15 and TRBJ2-2; D not certain. The CDR3 sequence is 11 residues long. Trimming stripped 8 bases from V and 5 bases from J, with 6 bases between. Germline CDR1 is LNHNV and CDR2 is YYDKDF (reference sequence). The chain's CDR3 is CATARTGELFF. The CDR3 DNA sequence: TGTGCCACCGCTAGGACCGGGGAGCTGTTTTTT. Filled out from reference TRBV15 and TRBJ2-2, the complete variable domain reads DAMVIQNPRYQVTQFGKPVTLSCSQTLNHNVMYWYQQKSSQAPKLLFHYYDKDFNNEADTPDNFQSRRPNTSFCFLDIRSPGLGDTAMYLCATARTGELFFGEGSRLTVL.

The chain combines TRBV6-9 with TRBJ2-7; possibly TRBD1 for D (5 bases). CDR3 length: 10 amino acids. Germline V lookup: CDR1 MNHGY, CDR2 SVAAGI. Trimming left V 9 bases short and J 9 bases short, with 12 bases between. CDR3 nucleotide sequence: TGTGCCAGACCTAGGGGTTCGCAGTACTTC. Translation: CARPRGSQYF.

The chain uses TRBV12-5 and TRBJ2-7; D is undetermined. The germline gives CDR1 LGHNT, CDR2 FRNRAP. Trimming removed 0 bases from V and 2 bases from J, with 17 bases in between. CDR3 length: 17 amino acids. The CDR3, as DNA: TGTGCTAGTGGTTTGGTACTGGTCTTGCGGAGAGCCTACGAGCAGTACTTC. Translated, it gives CASGLVLVLRRAYEQYF.

V and J are TRBV28 and TRBJ1-2; TRBD1 is a possible D gene (5 bases). Germline CDR1 and CDR2: MDHEN and SYDVKM. The CDR3 consists of 12 residues. V was shortened by 6 bases and J by 7 bases, with 12 bases between the two germline ends. CDR3 protein: CASRPGGGGYTF. CDR3 bases: TGTGCCAGCAGGCCCGGCGGGGGTGGCTACACCTTC.

V is TRBV5-1 and J is TRBJ1-3, with TRBD1 identical over 7 bases. The CDR3 has 14 residues. Germline CDR1 is SGHRS and CDR2 is YFSETQ. J gave up 4 bases and V 3 bases, and 4 bases lay outside the gene matches. The CDR3 DNA follows: TGCGCCAGCAGCTCCGGGACAGCCGGAAACACCATATATTTT. Amino acids: CASSSGTAGNTIYF.

V gene TRBV28 combines with J gene TRBJ2-7; D may be TRBD2 (7 bases). Trimming took 7 bases from V and 5 from J, leaving 18 bases between them. This CDR3 is built from 14 residues. Germline CDR1 MDHEN, CDR2 SYDVKM. CDR3 coding DNA: TGTGCCAGCACAGAAAGGGGGAGGGCCCACGAGCAGTACTTC. Residues: CASTERGRAHEQYF.

Only one count was recorded for this clone. This sequence joins TRBV5-4 and TRBJ1-5; no definite D call. The V and J ends lost 4 bases and 5 bases respectively, with 10 bases between them. The germline V gene has CDR1 SGHNT and CDR2 YYREEE (reference sequence). The CDR3 totals 13 residues. The CDR3 reads CASSQNSDQPQHF. CDR3 DNA sequence: TGTGCCAGCAGCCAAAATAGTGATCAGCCCCAGCATTTT.

The chain uses TRBV5-6 and TRBJ1-2; maybe TRBD1 (5 bases). V was pared by 0 bases and J by 4 bases, with 10 bases between. This CDR3 region has 14 residues. CDR1 is SGHDT, CDR2 YYEEEE, per germline. In nucleotides, the CDR3 is TGTGCCAGCAGCTTGGTGGGTCAGGGCTATGGCTACACCTTC. Translation: CASSLVGQGYGYTF. Supplemented by reference TRBV5-6 and TRBJ1-2, the full variable domain reads DAGVTQSPTHLIKTRGQQVTLRCSPKSGHDTVSWYQQALGQGPQFIFQYYEEEERQRGNFPDRFSGHQFPNYSSELNVNALLLGDSALYLCASSLVGQGYGYTFGSGTRLTVV.

V and J are TRBV10-3 and TRBJ1-5; 8 nucleotides line up with TRBD1. CDR1 is ENHRY and CDR2 is SYGVKD in the germline V gene. This CDR3 comprises 13 residues. With 10 bases clipped from V and 4 bases from J, the junction kept 6 bases outside the gene matches. CDR3 nucleotides: TGTGCCAACGGACAGGGAGGAAATCAGCCCCAGCATTTT. Translation: CANGQGGNQPQHF.

This clone turned up a few times. This chain uses TRBV19 with TRBJ1-2, with D unclear. Germline V gene lookup returns CDR1 LNHDA and CDR2 SQIVND (reference sequence). This CDR3 region has 11 residues. V gave up 3 bases and J gave up 7 bases, with 6 bases separating them. CDR3 amino acids: CASSIAGGYTF. Here the CDR3 DNA reads TGTGCCAGTAGTATCGCGGGTGGCTACACCTTC.

The rearrangement links TRBV29-1 to TRBJ2-7; 9 bases line up with TRBD1. Per germline, CDR1 SQVTM and CDR2 ANQGSEA. V shed 6 bases and J 7 bases; nucleotides not matched to a gene: 7. The CDR3 is 12 residues long. CDR3 loop: CSVQQGAVEQYF. CDR3 bases: TGCAGCGTCCAACAGGGGGCTGTAGAGCAGTACTTC.

The chain combines TRBV13 with TRBJ2-5, with a possible D match to TRBD1 (6 bases). The V end lost 6 bases, the J end lost 6 bases, and 14 bases lay between the germline ends. This CDR3 region has 13 residues. Germline CDR1 is PRHDT and CDR2 is FYEKMQ (reference sequence). CDR3 region: CASSPGQGKTQYF. CDR3 DNA: TGTGCCAGCAGTCCAGGTCAGGGGAAGACCCAGTACTTC. The entire variable domain, with the rest obtained from reference TRBV13 and TRBJ2-5, is as follows: AAGVIQSPRHLIKEKRETATLKCYPIPRHDTVYWYQQGPGQDPQFLISFYEKMQSDKGSIPDRFSAQQFSDYHSELNMSSLELGDSALYFCASSPGQGKTQYFGPGTRLLVL.

This clone was counted once. The genes are TRBV5-4 and TRBJ1-2; 9 bases agree with TRBD1. The V gene's germline CDR1 is SGHNT and CDR2 YYREEE (reference sequence). The CDR3 runs to 16 residues. The trim removed 1 base at V and 5 bases at J, leaving 9 bases unmatched. The CDR3 DNA is TGTGCCAGCAGCTTGACAGGGGGCGCAGGTTATTATGGCTACACCTTC. Translation: CASSLTGGAGYYGYTF.